This T cell receptor (beta chain) was captured in a study of blood T cell repertoires in COVID-19. Study details: Italy, Spain and the United States were the sources of the convalescent and acute COVID-19 samples. The analysed material was cDNA or gDNA that came from T cells, B-cell-depleted T cells, or PBMCs.

The CDR3 extends over 15 amino acids. Germline values: CDR1 SGHTA, CDR2 FQGNSA. Trimming took off 0 bases at V and 3 bases at J, with 9 bases between the two ends. This clone showed up just a few times. In the original analysis: Nucleated cell number was recorded as an estimate derived from reference gene primer amplification. The assay was immunoSEQ multiplex PCR, and TCRdb's table has in-frame clones only and misses some. V and J calls and clone size are copied from that table; D and trimming were computed from the DNA. Of around 70,000 clones listed, around nine tenths are singletons. The sequence was collected from a man between 45 and 60 years old with acute or convalescent COVID-19. The sequenced sample consisted of peripheral blood. V and J are TRBV7-2 and TRBJ1-3, with D possibly matching TRBD1 (6 bases). Here the CDR3 DNA reads TGTGCCAGCAGCTTAGCACAGGGACATGGAAACACCATATATTTT. This translates into CASSLAQGHGNTIYF. Filled out from reference TRBV7-2 and TRBJ1-3, the complete variable domain reads GAGVSQSPSNKVTEKGKDVELRCDPISGHTALYWYRQSLGQGLEFLIYFQGNSAPDKSGLPSDRFSAERTGGSVSTLTIQRTQQEDSAVYLCASSLAQGHGNTIYFGEGSWLTVV.